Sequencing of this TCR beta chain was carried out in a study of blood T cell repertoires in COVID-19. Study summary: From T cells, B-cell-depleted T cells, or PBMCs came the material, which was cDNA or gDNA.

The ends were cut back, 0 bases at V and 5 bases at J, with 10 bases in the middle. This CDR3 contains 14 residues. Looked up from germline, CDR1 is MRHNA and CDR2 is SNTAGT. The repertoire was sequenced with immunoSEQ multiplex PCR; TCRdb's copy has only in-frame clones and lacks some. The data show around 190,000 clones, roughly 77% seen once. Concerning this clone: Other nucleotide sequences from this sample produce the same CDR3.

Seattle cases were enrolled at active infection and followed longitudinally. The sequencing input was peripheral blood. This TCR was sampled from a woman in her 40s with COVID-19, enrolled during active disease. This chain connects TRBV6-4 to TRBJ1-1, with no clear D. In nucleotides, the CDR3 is TGTGCCAGCAGTGACTCTAGTAGAGGGACTGAAGCTTTCTTT. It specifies CASSDSSRGTEAFF.